This record looks at one TCR beta chain sequence and its context. Original handling: Amplification from reference gene primers served as the basis for estimated nucleated cell counts. Produced via immunoSEQ multiplex PCR; TCRdb's table is partial and in-frame only. V, J and clone size were drawn from that table, and D and trimming were deduced from the DNA. Of over 200,000 clones listed, approximately 89% were seen once; the top ten hold 2% to 2.5%. Germline V gives CDR1 MNHEY, CDR2 SVGAGI. V lost 10 bases and J lost 5; bases outside the gene matches: 3. This CDR3 spans 12 amino acids. The source of the sample is a study of blood T cell repertoires in COVID-19.

This clonotype was obtained from a woman aged 50 to 60 with acute or convalescent COVID-19. Sequencing was carried out using peripheral blood. The rearrangement links TRBV6-5 to TRBJ2-1, with TRBD1 matching 9 bases. The CDR3 spells CAIWDRDNEQFF. The CDR3 nucleotides are TGTGCCATCTGGGACAGGGACAATGAGCAGTTCTTC.